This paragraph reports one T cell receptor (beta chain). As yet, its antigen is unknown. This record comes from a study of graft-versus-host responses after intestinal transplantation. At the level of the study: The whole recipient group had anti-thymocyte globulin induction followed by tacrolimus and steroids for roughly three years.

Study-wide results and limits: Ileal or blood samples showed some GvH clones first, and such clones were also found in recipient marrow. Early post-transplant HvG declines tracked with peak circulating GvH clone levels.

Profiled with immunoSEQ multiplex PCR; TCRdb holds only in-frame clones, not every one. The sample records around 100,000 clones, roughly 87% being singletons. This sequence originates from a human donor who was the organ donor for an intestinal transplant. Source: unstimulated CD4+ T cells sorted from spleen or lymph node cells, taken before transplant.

The CDR3 here is CASTTGLAGVEQFF. The CDR3 nucleotides are TGCGCCAGCACCACGGGACTAGCGGGGGTGGAGCAGTTCTTC. The chain recombines TRBV5-1 with TRBJ2-1; 14 bases are shared with TRBD2. The V gene end was trimmed by 6 bases and the J gene end by 10 bases; junction bases not matched to a gene: 6. CDR3 length: 14 residues. Germline CDR1 is SGHRS and CDR2 is YFSETQ.